The source of this TCR beta chain is a study of Graves' ophthalmopathy and Graves' hyperthyroidism. Regarding the study as a whole: With around 88% sensitivity and approximately 79% specificity, a 13-signature model separated ophthalmopathy from stable hyperthyroidism.

In the case of this clonotype: Its antigen is not known.

V lost 2 bases and J lost 7, with 11 bases in between. Germline-derived CDR1 and CDR2 are MNHNS and SASEGT. The CDR3 is made up of 13 amino acids. TCR beta CDR3 regions were amplified from RNA transcripts. Amplification began with first-round RT-PCR using HTBI primers, then second-round multiplex PCR was performed. Using its own MiXCR run on the multiplex PCR reads, TCRdb lists one record per CDR3 protein. The table lists more than 150,000 distinct CDR3 sequences, over 35% of them singletons, with approximately 6.3% in the top ten. The chain joins TRBV6-1 to TRBJ1-1; perhaps TRBD1 as D (6 bases). This TCR was recovered from a woman aged 40 to 50 with Graves' ophthalmopathy. Material: peripheral blood. CDR3 in amino acids: CASSEPRTDEAFF. The DNA for the CDR3 is TGTGCCAGCAGTGAACCTCGGACAGATGAAGCTTTCTTT.